These 31 T cell receptor beta chains were all obtained from the same sample, sequenced in a study of cytomegalovirus exposure and HLA in healthy donors (TCRdb year 2017). Receptor amplification or capture employed the immunoSEQ multiplex PCR assay. For the multiplex PCR, a mixture combining 60 forward primers for TCR Vbeta segments and 13 reverse primers for TCR Jbeta segments was used. TCRdb holds this immuneACCESS table with in-frame rearrangements only. Some clones are missing; in checked studies, unresolved V genes explain under half, and the rest has no known cause. The sample yields fewer than 95,000 clones; around three quarters were counted once. 0.5% to 0.65% of the sample is in the top ten clones. Sample: PBMCs. The receptors originated from a man aged 25-45 years in good health and CMV-seronegative.

The chain recombines TRBV6-5 with TRBJ1-1; 7 positions match TRBD1. The V and J ends lost 5 bases and 4 bases, in that order; junction bases with no gene match: 10. CDR1 MNHEY and CDR2 SVGAGI come from the germline V gene. The CDR3 is made up of 15 amino acids. The CDR3 sequence: CASSRGIGTATEAFF. CDR3 nucleotide sequence: TGTGCCAGCAGTCGAGGAATAGGGACAGCCACTGAAGCTTTCTTT.

A single count supports this clone. The rearrangement links TRBV6-6 to TRBJ2-6; possible D gene TRBD1, 5 bases. V was cut by 4 bases and J by 0 bases, with 7 bases left in between. The CDR3 contains 15 residues. CDR1 and CDR2 from the germline V gene are MNHNY and SVGAGI (reference sequence). The DNA of the CDR3 is TGTGCCAGCAGTTCCAGGGACTCTGGGGCCAACGTCCTGACTTTC. This encodes CASSSRDSGANVLTF.

The J gene is TRBJ1-5, the V gene TRBV7-9, with D hard to call. Germline-derived CDR1 and CDR2 are SEHNR and FQNEAQ (reference sequence). The V end was cut by 1 base, the J end by 4 bases, with 5 bases between. This CDR3 is 13 amino acids long. CDR3 region: CASSLGANQPQHF. DNA for the CDR3: TGTGCCAGCAGCTTAGGGGCAAATCAGCCCCAGCATTTT.

The V gene is TRBV5-6, the J gene TRBJ2-7; possible D gene TRBD2, 6 bases. This CDR3 region has 13 residues. V was cut by 3 bases and J by 4 bases, with 11 bases left in between. The germline V gene has CDR1 SGHDT and CDR2 YYEEEE. The CDR3 is CASSSLARYEQYF. CDR3 DNA: TGTGCCAGCAGCTCCCTAGCGAGATACGAGCAGTACTTC.

The J gene is TRBJ1-2, the V gene TRBV28; a weak D match, TRBD1 (5 bases). CDR1 is MDHEN, CDR2 SYDVKM, per germline. The CDR3 has 15 residues. V lost 7 bases and J lost 6, with 21 bases in between. CDR3 DNA: TGTGCCAGCACCAGTTTATTGGGGGGATTGAATGGCTACACCTTC. It specifies CASTSLLGGLNGYTF.

In this sample, this clone turned up once. The J gene is TRBJ1-1, the V gene TRBV12-5, with D possibly matching TRBD1 (5 bases). V dropped 6 bases and J dropped 4 bases, with 12 bases sitting between them. In germline, CDR1 is LGHNT, CDR2 FRNRAP. The CDR3 spans 13 residues. CDR3 residues: CASGVGAATEAFF. The CDR3 bases are TGTGCTAGTGGGGTTGGGGCGGCCACTGAAGCTTTCTTT. The variable domain in full, completed from reference TRBV12-5 and TRBJ1-1, reads DARVTQTPRHKVTEMGQEVTMRCQPILGHNTVFWYRQTMMQGLELLAYFRNRAPLDDSGMPKDRFSAEMPDATLATLKIQPSEPRDSAVYFCASGVGAATEAFFGQGTRLTVV.

This clone was counted between two and nine times. This chain joins TRBV6-1 and TRBJ2-7; tentative D call: TRBD2 (5 bases). V gave up 3 bases and J gave up 10 bases, with 19 bases separating them. Germline V gene sequence: CDR1 MNHNS, CDR2 SASEGT. The CDR3 extends over 14 amino acids. The CDR3 loop is CASSDWTDDCGQYV. The CDR3 region has the DNA TGTGCCAGCAGTGACTGGACTGACGACTGCGGTCAGTACGTC.

The chain combines TRBV9 with TRBJ2-1; D is uncertain. The V end was cut by 2 bases, the J end by 0 bases, with 9 bases between. The CDR3 contains 15 residues. Germline CDR1 reads SGDLS; CDR2 reads YYNGEE. The CDR3, as DNA: TGTGCCAGCAGCGTCTCAGGCGACTCCTACAATGAGCAGTTCTTC. Its translation: CASSVSGDSYNEQFF.

This clone was counted once. This chain links TRBV19 with TRBJ1-1, with D unclear. Looked up from germline, CDR1 is LNHDA and CDR2 is SQIVND (reference sequence). Deletions cut 7 bases from V and 10 bases from J, with 22 bases between. The length of the CDR3 is 14 residues. The CDR3 region is CASTLTSLGSGAFF. As DNA, the CDR3 is TGTGCCAGTACCCTAACAAGTCTTGGGAGCGGAGCTTTCTTT.

The chain uses TRBV9 and TRBJ2-2, with TRBD2 matching over 8 bases. CDR3 length equals 16 residues. V lost 0 bases, J lost 2 bases, and 3 bases stayed unmatched. Germline-derived CDR1 and CDR2 are SGDLS and YYNGEE. As DNA, the CDR3 is TGTGCCAGCAGCGTAGCTAGCGGGCTTAACACCGGGGAGCTGTTTTTT. It is translated as CASSVASGLNTGELFF.

The genes are TRBV5-1 and TRBJ2-7; tentative D call: TRBD1 (6 bases). This CDR3 has 15 amino acids. Germline CDR1 SGHRS, CDR2 YFSETQ. Deletions cut 0 bases from V and 2 bases from J, with 12 bases between. The chain's CDR3 is CASSLAPGAPYEQYV. The CDR3, as DNA: TGCGCCAGCAGCTTGGCACCAGGGGCGCCCTACGAGCAGTACGTC.

This clone was recorded only once. The chain employs TRBV20-1 and TRBJ2-5, with no clear D. V was pared by 4 bases and J by 5 bases, with 5 bases between. The CDR3 extends over 10 amino acids. CDR1 and CDR2 (germline): DFQATT, SNEGSKA (reference sequence). The CDR3 loop is CSATLETQYF. The CDR3 DNA is TGCAGTGCTACATTGGAGACCCAGTACTTC.

The rearrangement uses TRBV5-4 and TRBJ1-6, with 7 bases identical to TRBD1. Losses at the gene ends were 0 bases for V and 7 bases for J; bases not matched to a gene: 4. This CDR3 spans 15 amino acids. CDR1 and CDR2 (germline): SGHNT, YYREEE (reference sequence). For the CDR3, the DNA is TGTGCCAGCAGCTTGGGACAGGGTCGCAATTCACCCCTCCACTTT. Residues: CASSLGQGRNSPLHF.

This chain connects TRBV5-6 to TRBJ2-7, with a possible D match to TRBD1 (6 bases). V was trimmed by 2 bases and J by 3 bases, leaving 18 bases between them. Germline V CDR1 and CDR2: SGHDT, YYEEEE. CDR3 size: 16 residues. The chain's CDR3 is CASSFVRQGYFYEQYF. The CDR3 DNA reads as TGTGCCAGCAGCTTTGTTAGGCAGGGGTACTTCTACGAGCAGTACTTC.

Comment on this clone: One end of the junction is discordant with germline, which a read error may explain. The chain couples TRBV7-8 to TRBJ2-7; TRBD2 might be the D (5 bases). The length of the CDR3 is 14 residues. Germline assignment: CDR1 SGHVS and CDR2 FQNEAQ. The CDR3 spells CASSLRDEGNEQHF. DNA of the CDR3: TGTGCCAGCAGCTTGAGGGATGAGGGCAACGAGCAGCACTTC. Full variable domain (rest looked up from reference TRBV7-8 and TRBJ2-7): GAGVSQSPRYKVAKRGQDVALRCDPISGHVSLFWYQQALGQGPEFLTYFQNEAQLDKSGLPSDRFFAERPEGSVSTLKIQRTQQEDSAVYLCASSLRDEGNEQHFGPGTRLTVT.

V usage is TRBV4-1 and J usage is TRBJ1-1; no definite D call. The V end was cut by 1 base, the J end by 6 bases, with 12 bases between. Germline-derived CDR1 and CDR2 are MGHRA and YSYEKL. The CDR3 is 14 residues long. The CDR3: CASSQAVVYPEAFF. CDR3 nucleotides: TGCGCCAGCAGCCAAGCGGTTGTTTACCCTGAAGCTTTCTTT.

The rearrangement uses TRBV11-2 and TRBJ1-2; tentatively, D is TRBD1 (6 bases). The germline CDR1 and CDR2 sequences are SGHAT and FQNNGV. Trimming removed 6 bases from V and 4 bases from J, with 18 bases in between. The CDR3 totals 15 residues. CDR3 DNA sequence: TGTGCCAGCAGGCCGTGGGGGCAGGGTAGCTATGGCTACACCTTC. Amino acid sequence: CASRPWGQGSYGYTF. The full variable domain, rest sourced from reference TRBV11-2 and TRBJ1-2, is EAGVAQSPRYKIIEKRQSVAFWCNPISGHATLYWYQQILGQGPKLLIQFQNNGVVDDSQLPKDRFSAERLKGVDSTLKIQPAKLEDSAVYLCASRPWGQGSYGYTFGSGTRLTVV.

This chain joins TRBV29-1 and TRBJ2-2; 10 bases are shared with TRBD2. Germline CDR1 and CDR2: SQVTM and ANQGSEA. The junction had 10 bases not matched to a gene; V was cut back by 5 bases and J by 4 bases. The CDR3 is 16 amino acids. Here the CDR3 DNA reads TGCAGCGTTCGCGGACTAGCGGCTAGGGGCACCGGGGAGCTGTTTTTT. Translated: CSVRGLAARGTGELFF.

The genes are TRBV9 and TRBJ2-5; D perhaps matches TRBD2 (6 bases). Germline CDR1 is SGDLS and CDR2 is YYNGEE. Trimming removed 1 base from V and 2 bases from J, with 12 bases in between. The CDR3 is 15 residues long. The CDR3 nucleotides read TGTGCCAGCAGCGTAAATAGCGGCCCACAAGAGACCCAGTACTTC. Protein sequence: CASSVNSGPQETQYF.

The rearrangement joins TRBV7-9 to TRBJ2-7, with 8 bases lining up with TRBD1. Germline trimming cut 1 base from V and 4 bases from J; bases unmatched to any gene: 3. The CDR3 is made up of 14 amino acids. The germline V gene encodes CDR1 SEHNR and CDR2 FQNEAQ (reference sequence). CDR3 DNA: TGTGCCAGCAGCTTAGGGACAGGGTTTTACGAGCAGTACTTC. Translated, it gives CASSLGTGFYEQYF.

The rearrangement uses TRBV19 and TRBJ1-2; possible D gene TRBD1, 6 bases. V was pared by 6 bases and J by 8 bases, with 16 bases between. Germline CDR1 is LNHDA and CDR2 is SQIVND (reference sequence). The CDR3 has 13 amino acids. CDR3 sequence (DNA): TGTGCCAGTAGCCAAAACAGGGATCAAGGCTACACCTTC. It codes for CASSQNRDQGYTF.

The chain couples TRBV10-3 to TRBJ1-1; D not certain. Per germline, CDR1 ENHRY and CDR2 SYGVKD. V was pared by 0 bases and J by 6 bases, with 11 bases between. The CDR3 has 14 residues. CDR3 loop: CAISESSLSSEAFF. The DNA for the CDR3 is TGTGCCATCAGTGAGTCTAGTCTTAGCTCTGAAGCTTTCTTT.

This chain uses TRBV4-1 with TRBJ2-1; 8 nucleotides align to TRBD1. This CDR3 region has 15 residues. Germline V gene lookup returns CDR1 MGHRA and CDR2 YSYEKL. Trimming removed 3 bases from V and 9 bases from J; junction bases left unmatched: 10. In DNA form, the CDR3 reads TGCGCCAGCAGCCAGGACGGACAGGGCCAGCTTGAGCAGTTCTTC. Translating gives CASSQDGQGQLEQFF.

The gene calls are TRBV4-1 and TRBJ2-1, with 9 bases matching TRBD1. Germline trimming cut 3 bases from V and 5 bases from J; bases unmatched to any gene: 8. The CDR3 extends over 16 amino acids. Germline V gives CDR1 MGHRA, CDR2 YSYEKL. Written as DNA, the CDR3 is TGCGCCAGCAGCCACACCGGGACAGGGCAAGACAATGAGCAGTTCTTC. Amino acid sequence: CASSHTGTGQDNEQFF.

This clone was seen only once. V is TRBV11-3 and J is TRBJ1-1; 7 bases fit TRBD1. The CDR3 is made up of 13 amino acids. In germline, CDR1 is SGHNT, CDR2 YENEEA. Germline trimming cut 6 bases from V and 8 bases from J; bases unmatched to any gene: 9. The CDR3 loop is CASSWDSKSEAFF. DNA for the CDR3: TGTGCCAGCAGTTGGGACAGCAAATCAGAAGCTTTCTTT.

This chain uses TRBV9 with TRBJ1-1; D is possibly TRBD1 (6 bases). Germline V gene sequence: CDR1 SGDLS, CDR2 YYNGEE. V dropped 3 bases and J dropped 3 bases, with 15 bases sitting between them. This CDR3 is built from 15 residues. CDR3 region: CASSAKGGGHTEAFF. The CDR3 DNA is TGTGCCAGCAGCGCGAAGGGCGGGGGGCACACTGAAGCTTTCTTT.

About this clone: The sample has other DNA sequences that encode this CDR3 too. The chain is built from TRBV13 and TRBJ1-2; 8 bases are shared with TRBD1. Per the germline V gene, CDR1 is PRHDT and CDR2 is FYEKMQ (reference sequence). The CDR3 sequence is 14 residues long. J was trimmed by 1 base and V by 5 bases; bases with no gene match: 3. The CDR3 nucleotides are TGTGCCAGCAGCCCCGGACAGGGTAACTATGGCTACACCTTC. Its protein is CASSPGQGNYGYTF.

The V call is TRBV28, the J call TRBJ1-2, with D perhaps matching TRBD1 (5 bases). Germline-derived CDR1 and CDR2 are MDHEN and SYDVKM. Between the trimmed V and J ends, which lost 6 bases and 13 bases, there was a span of 15 bases. The CDR3 runs 11 residues. This CDR3 is CASSPTRQPTF. The CDR3 DNA reads as TGTGCCAGCAGCCCGACAAGACAGCCCACCTTC.

The rearrangement joins TRBV15 to TRBJ2-3; D remains ambiguous. The CDR3 contains 15 residues. Germline V gene sequence: CDR1 LNHNV, CDR2 YYDKDF (reference sequence). Trimming took off 0 bases at V and 2 bases at J, with 9 bases between the two ends. The DNA for the CDR3 is TGTGCCACCAGCAGAGACCCTTTCCTCACAGATACGCAGTATTTT. Translation gives CATSRDPFLTDTQYF.

This chain joins TRBV5-6 and TRBJ1-1; D perhaps matches TRBD1 (5 bases). The germline CDR1 and CDR2 sequences are SGHDT and YYEEEE. This CDR3 region has 14 residues. V was shortened by 2 bases and J by 4 bases, with 12 bases between the two germline ends. CDR3 region: CASSFWGGSTEAFF. The CDR3 DNA follows: TGTGCCAGCAGCTTTTGGGGGGGGAGCACTGAAGCTTTCTTT.

This clone showed up just a few times. This chain joins TRBV10-3 and TRBJ1-1, with 11 positions matching TRBD1. Germline V CDR1 and CDR2: ENHRY, SYGVKD. The CDR3 runs to 14 residues. After removal of 6 bases from V and 5 bases from J, the junction contained 5 bases not matched to a gene. CDR3 DNA sequence: TGTGCCATCAGGGGACAGGGGGGATTTACTGAAGCTTTCTTT. Protein sequence: CAIRGQGGFTEAFF.